The 25 T cell receptor beta chains below come from one sample, sequenced in a study of cytomegalovirus exposure and HLA in healthy donors. Here immunoSEQ multiplex PCR was the method, and the copy in TCRdb shows in-frame clones only, minus some. The sample yields some 130,000 clones, roughly 81% seen once. What was sequenced was PBMCs. The receptors were gathered from a woman aged 25-40 years in good health and CMV-seronegative.

This rearrangement joins TRBV2 to TRBJ1-4, with D possibly being TRBD1 (6 bases). The length of the CDR3 is 15 residues. Trimming removed 6 bases at V and 3 bases at J, with 14 bases between. CDR1 SNHLY and CDR2 FYNNEI come from the germline V gene. CDR3 protein: CASRGAGSANEKLFF. In nucleotides, the CDR3 is TGTGCCAGCAGGGGGGCAGGGTCGGCTAATGAAAAACTGTTTTTT.

This clone was detected a few times. The chain is built from TRBV4-1 and TRBJ1-6; TRBD1 aligns across 8 bases. The CDR3 is 15 residues long. Germline V gives CDR1 MGHRA, CDR2 YSYEKL. The trim removed 2 bases at V and 7 bases at J, leaving 4 bases unmatched. The CDR3, as DNA: TGCGCCAGCAGCCAACAGGACAGGGCAAATTCACCCCTCCACTTT. Protein product: CASSQQDRANSPLHF.

The chain uses TRBV5-1 and TRBJ1-6; D is possibly TRBD1 (6 bases). V dropped 0 bases and J dropped 6 bases, with 13 bases sitting between them. This CDR3 comprises 16 residues. CDR1 and CDR2 (germline): SGHRS, YFSETQ. CDR3 sequence: CASSLATGIGNSPLHF. The CDR3 bases are TGCGCCAGCAGCTTGGCAACAGGGATAGGTAATTCACCCCTCCACTTT.

This clone was detected once. This sequence joins TRBV4-3 and TRBJ2-3; D may be TRBD2 (5 bases). This CDR3 is 17 amino acids long. Trimming stripped 1 base from V and 6 bases from J, with 20 bases between. Per germline, CDR1 LGHNA and CDR2 YSLEER. The CDR3 reads CASSQARGGSVGDTQYF. CDR3 coding DNA: TGCGCCAGCAGCCAAGCCCGTGGAGGAAGTGTCGGGGATACGCAGTATTTT.

The chain recombines TRBV6-6 with TRBJ1-5, with TRBD1 matching over 7 bases. There are 15 residues in the CDR3. Losses at the gene ends were 7 bases for V and 2 bases for J; bases not matched to a gene: 8. The germline gives CDR1 MNHNY, CDR2 SVGAGI (reference sequence). CDR3 sequence: CASTWRGTGNQPQHF. CDR3 in DNA: TGTGCCAGCACTTGGAGGGGGACAGGCAATCAGCCCCAGCATTTT.

The rearrangement joins TRBV7-3 to TRBJ2-1, with TRBD1 identical over 9 bases. The CDR3 is made up of 15 amino acids. Trimming cost V 9 bases and J 1 base; bases outside gene matches: 7. From germline, CDR1 is SGHTA and CDR2 FQGTGA. The CDR3 bases are TGTGCCAGTGCAGGAGGGACAGGGTCCTACAATGAGCAGTTCTTC. Its translation: CASAGGTGSYNEQFF.

This sequence joins TRBV5-1 and TRBJ2-1; the match to TRBD2 covers 9 bases. There are 15 residues in the CDR3. J gave up 2 bases and V 2 bases, and 2 bases lay outside the gene matches. Per the germline V gene, CDR1 is SGHRS and CDR2 is YFSETQ. Here the CDR3 reads CASSLSGGTYNEQFF. CDR3 DNA sequence: TGCGCCAGCAGCTTAAGCGGGGGGACCTACAATGAGCAGTTCTTC.

The chain links TRBV5-4 to TRBJ1-1; TRBD1 matches at 8 bases. Unmatched junction bases numbered 7, after V lost 0 bases and J lost 6 bases. Germline V lookup: CDR1 SGHNT, CDR2 YYREEE (reference sequence). The CDR3 is made up of 15 amino acids. In DNA form, the CDR3 reads TGTGCCAGCAGCTTGGTACACAGGGGGGTATCTGAAGCTTTCTTT. Translation: CASSLVHRGVSEAFF. Using reference TRBV5-4 and TRBJ1-1 for the parts outside the CDR3, the full variable domain is ETGVTQSPTHLIKTRGQQVTLRCSSQSGHNTVSWYQQALGQGPQFIFQYYREEENGRGNFPPRFSGLQFPNYSSELNVNALELDDSALYLCASSLVHRGVSEAFFGQGTRLTVV.

The V call is TRBV11-2, the J call TRBJ2-3; perhaps TRBD2 as D (6 bases). CDR1 and CDR2 from the germline V gene are SGHAT and FQNNGV. V lost 4 bases and J 6 bases, leaving 11 bases between the germline ends. The CDR3 sequence is 13 residues long. CDR3 in DNA: TGTGCCAGCAGCTCAACGGGACTGGATACGCAGTATTTT. Protein sequence: CASSSTGLDTQYF.

This clone has just one count. The rearrangement links TRBV7-2 to TRBJ2-1, with 8 positions matching TRBD2. V lost 3 bases, J lost 0 bases, and 7 bases stayed unmatched. Germline-derived CDR1 and CDR2 are SGHTA and FQGNSA. The CDR3 is made up of 17 amino acids. CDR3 coding DNA: TGTGCCAGCAGCTTGCGGGGGGCTTACAGCTCCTACAATGAGCAGTTCTTC. Residues: CASSLRGAYSSYNEQFF. The full variable domain, in which reference TRBV7-2 and TRBJ2-1 provide the parts outside the CDR3, is GAGVSQSPSNKVTEKGKDVELRCDPISGHTALYWYRQSLGQGLEFLIYFQGNSAPDKSGLPSDRFSAERTGGSVSTLTIQRTQQEDSAVYLCASSLRGAYSSYNEQFFGPGTRLTVL.

The V and J genes are TRBV27 and TRBJ2-7; 9 nucleotides line up with TRBD1. The length of the CDR3 is 15 residues. Germline CDR1 MNHEY, CDR2 SMNVEV (reference sequence). With V trimmed by 0 bases and J by 3 bases, 3 bases remained unmatched. The CDR3 reads CASSLSPDRGYEQYF. CDR3 in DNA: TGTGCCAGCAGTTTATCGCCGGACAGGGGCTACGAGCAGTACTTC.

The chain combines TRBV5-1 with TRBJ1-1, with 7 bases matching TRBD1. The CDR3 covers 14 residues. Germline V CDR1 and CDR2: SGHRS, YFSETQ. The trim removed 4 bases at V and 4 bases at J, leaving 7 bases unmatched. CDR3 sequence reads: CASSPQGGGTEAFF. DNA for the CDR3: TGCGCCAGCAGCCCCCAGGGGGGCGGCACTGAAGCTTTCTTT.

About this clone: This specimen includes other DNA sequences encoding the same CDR3. The V gene is TRBV28, the J gene TRBJ2-3; TRBD2 is a possible D gene (6 bases). CDR3 length: 14 residues. CDR1 and CDR2 from the germline V gene are MDHEN and SYDVKM. Trimming stripped 3 bases from V and 1 base from J, with 8 bases between. CDR3: CASSLGGGTDTQYF. DNA for the CDR3: TGTGCCAGCAGTTTGGGCGGGGGCACAGATACGCAGTATTTT.

This clone was counted once. The J gene is TRBJ2-7, the V gene TRBV9, with D tentatively TRBD1 (6 bases). V was shortened by 3 bases and J by 6 bases, with 13 bases between the two germline ends. The germline V gene has CDR1 SGDLS and CDR2 YYNGEE. The CDR3 totals 13 residues. The CDR3 DNA reads TGTGCCAGCAGCGCGAGGGACATCGCCGAGCAGTACTTC. Encoded protein: CASSARDIAEQYF.

CDR3 amino acids: CASSPQGKAARETQYF. The CDR3 DNA reads TGTGCCAGCTCACCACAGGGGAAGGCAGCTAGGGAGACCCAGTACTTC. The rearrangement uses TRBV18 and TRBJ2-5, with D perhaps matching TRBD1 (5 bases). The germline V and J ends were trimmed by 1 base and 5 bases, with 17 bases remaining between them. The CDR3 has 16 residues. Germline V CDR1 and CDR2: KGHSH, LQKENI.

The J gene is TRBJ2-2, the V gene TRBV5-1; TRBD1 agrees at 8 bases. This CDR3 is 14 amino acids long. Germline V gene sequence: CDR1 SGHRS, CDR2 YFSETQ. J gave up 6 bases and V 4 bases, and 5 bases lay outside the gene matches. CDR3 amino acids: CASSTGGTAGELFF. The CDR3 DNA sequence: TGCGCCAGCAGCACAGGGGGTACCGCCGGGGAGCTGTTTTTT.

The genes are TRBV10-3 and TRBJ2-3, with 8 bases lining up with TRBD1. The CDR3 has 15 amino acids. V was pared by 6 bases and J by 0 bases, with 5 bases of the junction left unmatched. CDR1 and CDR2 from the germline V gene are ENHRY and SYGVKD. For the CDR3, the DNA is TGTGCCATCAGCCTCAGGGGGCCTAGCACAGATACGCAGTATTTT. It is translated as CAISLRGPSTDTQYF.

This rearrangement joins TRBV6-5 to TRBJ1-2; D gene unclear. V lost 0 bases and J 8 bases, leaving 7 bases between the germline ends. CDR3 length: 12 amino acids. Germline loops: CDR1 MNHEY, CDR2 SVGAGI. The CDR3 DNA is TGTGCCAGCAGTTACTCGCAGGTGGGCTACACCTTC. Amino acid sequence: CASSYSQVGYTF.

The J gene is TRBJ1-2, the V gene TRBV28; 7 bases fit TRBD1. CDR3 length equals 15 residues. The V segment lost 2 bases and the J segment 5 bases; nucleotides outside the gene matches: 8. Germline CDR1 MDHEN, CDR2 SYDVKM. The CDR3 loop is CASSLGGTADYGYTF. CDR3 nucleotides: TGTGCCAGCAGTTTAGGTGGGACAGCCGATTATGGCTACACCTTC.

V gene TRBV5-1 combines with J gene TRBJ2-7, with D tentatively TRBD2 (6 bases). The V end was cut by 4 bases, the J end by 3 bases, with 20 bases between. Germline values: CDR1 SGHRS, CDR2 YFSETQ. The CDR3 is 16 residues long. CDR3 residues: CASSSSRGGPNYEQYF. CDR3 in DNA: TGCGCCAGCAGCAGCTCCAGAGGAGGGCCAAACTACGAGCAGTACTTC.

The chain employs TRBV28 and TRBJ2-7, with D tentatively TRBD1 (6 bases). CDR3 length: 15 amino acids. Germline V gene data show CDR1 as MDHEN and CDR2 as SYDVKM. V was shortened by 10 bases and J by 1 base, with 20 bases between the two germline ends. The CDR3, as DNA: TGTGCCACCCAACTCTTGGGGGCCGGGTCCTACGAGCAGTACTTC. As protein: CATQLLGAGSYEQYF.

Only one count was recorded for this clone. DNA of the CDR3: TGCGCCAGCAGCTTGGCAGGGGGCTTAACGGAAGCTTTCTTT. It yields the protein CASSLAGGLTEAFF. The rearrangement uses TRBV5-1 and TRBJ1-1; the match to TRBD1 covers 8 bases. V was clipped by 0 bases and J by 8 bases; unmatched bases: 6. The germline CDR1 and CDR2 sequences are SGHRS and YFSETQ. This CDR3 is 14 amino acids long.

The chain carries TRBV7-8 and TRBJ2-5; 7 nucleotides line up with TRBD2. With V trimmed by 2 bases and J by 0 bases, 3 bases remained unmatched. The CDR3 loop spans 15 amino acids. Germline assignment: CDR1 SGHVS and CDR2 FQNEAQ. CDR3 protein: CASSLRTRNQETQYF. In DNA form, the CDR3 reads TGTGCCAGCAGCTTAAGGACTAGAAACCAAGAGACCCAGTACTTC.

The V gene is TRBV11-2, the J gene TRBJ1-2; D might be TRBD1 (5 bases). Germline CDR1 SGHAT, CDR2 FQNNGV. V was pared by 1 base and J by 4 bases, with 10 bases between. The CDR3 length is 14 residues. In nucleotides, the CDR3 is TGTGCCAGCAGCTTAGGTCAGGGATCCTATGGCTACACCTTC. As protein: CASSLGQGSYGYTF.

This clone has only a few counts. The chain couples TRBV7-6 to TRBJ1-6, with D maybe TRBD1 (6 bases). The germline V gene encodes CDR1 SGHVS and CDR2 FNYEAQ. The V end was cut by 8 bases, the J end by 8 bases, with 22 bases between. CDR3 length equals 16 residues. DNA of the CDR3: TGTGCCAGCTCGCTGGGGGCCTATACAACTCATTCACCCCTCCACTTT. Its translation is CASSLGAYTTHSPLHF.